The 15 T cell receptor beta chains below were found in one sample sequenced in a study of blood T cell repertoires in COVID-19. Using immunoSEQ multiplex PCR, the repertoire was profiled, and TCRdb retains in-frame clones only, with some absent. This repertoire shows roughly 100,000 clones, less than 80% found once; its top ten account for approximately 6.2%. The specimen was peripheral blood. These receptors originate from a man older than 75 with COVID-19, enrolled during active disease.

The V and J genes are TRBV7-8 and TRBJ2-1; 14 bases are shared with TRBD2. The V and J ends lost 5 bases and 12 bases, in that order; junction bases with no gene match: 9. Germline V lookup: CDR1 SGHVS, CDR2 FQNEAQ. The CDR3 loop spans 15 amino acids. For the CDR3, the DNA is TGTGCCAGCAGCCTGGGACTAGCGGGAGTTTCGGGGCAGTTCTTC. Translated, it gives CASSLGLAGVSGQFF.

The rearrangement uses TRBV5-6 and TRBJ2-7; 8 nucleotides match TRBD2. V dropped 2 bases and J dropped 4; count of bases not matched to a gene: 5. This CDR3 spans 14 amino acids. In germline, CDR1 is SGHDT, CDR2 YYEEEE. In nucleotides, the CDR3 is TGTGCCAGCAGCTTCCGGGAGGGCCGGTACGAGCAGTACTTC. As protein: CASSFREGRYEQYF.

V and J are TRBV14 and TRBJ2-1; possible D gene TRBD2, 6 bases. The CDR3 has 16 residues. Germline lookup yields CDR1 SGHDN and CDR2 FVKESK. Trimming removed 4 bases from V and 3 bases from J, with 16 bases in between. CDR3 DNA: TGTGCCAGCAGCCTGGAGGGTTGGGCAGGCTACAATGAGCAGTTCTTC. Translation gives CASSLEGWAGYNEQFF.

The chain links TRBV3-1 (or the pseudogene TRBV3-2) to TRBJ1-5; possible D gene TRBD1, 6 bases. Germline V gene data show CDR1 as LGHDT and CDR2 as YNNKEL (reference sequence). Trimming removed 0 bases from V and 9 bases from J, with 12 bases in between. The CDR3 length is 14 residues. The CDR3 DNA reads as TGTGCCAGCAGCCAAGACGCGGGGGGCCTGCCCCAGCATTTT. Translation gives CASSQDAGGLPQHF.

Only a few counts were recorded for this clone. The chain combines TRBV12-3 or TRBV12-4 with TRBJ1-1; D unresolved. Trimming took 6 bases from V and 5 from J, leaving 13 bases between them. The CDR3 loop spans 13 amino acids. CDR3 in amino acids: CASSRLGETEAFF. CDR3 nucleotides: TGTGCCAGCAGCCGACTGGGAGAGACTGAAGCTTTCTTT.

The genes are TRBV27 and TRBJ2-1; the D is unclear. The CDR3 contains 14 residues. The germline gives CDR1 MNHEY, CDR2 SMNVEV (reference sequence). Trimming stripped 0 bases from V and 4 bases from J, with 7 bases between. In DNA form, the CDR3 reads TGTGCCAGCAGTTTATCGCCAGATTACAATGAGCAGTTCTTC. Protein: CASSLSPDYNEQFF.

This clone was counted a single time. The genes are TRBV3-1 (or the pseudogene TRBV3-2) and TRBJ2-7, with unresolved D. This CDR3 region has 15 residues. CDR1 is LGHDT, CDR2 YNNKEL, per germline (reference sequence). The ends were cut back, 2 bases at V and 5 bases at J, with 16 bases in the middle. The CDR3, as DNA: TGTGCCAGCAGCCAATCCTCTAATGTAGCCGACGAGCAGTACTTC. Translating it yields CASSQSSNVADEQYF.

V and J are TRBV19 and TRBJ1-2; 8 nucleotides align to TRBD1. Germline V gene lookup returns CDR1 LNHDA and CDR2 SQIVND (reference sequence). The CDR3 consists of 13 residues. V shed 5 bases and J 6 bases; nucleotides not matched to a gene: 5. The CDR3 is CASSSDRGNGYTF. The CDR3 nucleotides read TGTGCCAGTAGTTCAGACAGGGGAAATGGCTACACCTTC.

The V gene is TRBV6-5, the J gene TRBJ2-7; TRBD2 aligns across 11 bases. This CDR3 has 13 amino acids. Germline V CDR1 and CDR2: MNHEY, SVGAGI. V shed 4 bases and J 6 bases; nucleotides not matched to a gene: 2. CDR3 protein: CASSLAGGREQYF. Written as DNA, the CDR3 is TGTGCCAGCAGTTTAGCGGGAGGGCGCGAGCAGTACTTC.

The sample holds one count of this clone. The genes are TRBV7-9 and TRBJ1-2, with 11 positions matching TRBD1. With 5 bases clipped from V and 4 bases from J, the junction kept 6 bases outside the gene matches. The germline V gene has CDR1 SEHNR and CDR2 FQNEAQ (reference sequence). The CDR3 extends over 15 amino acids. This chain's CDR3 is CASSGQGASPYGYTF. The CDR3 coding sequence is TGTGCCAGCAGCGGACAGGGGGCATCTCCCTATGGCTACACCTTC.

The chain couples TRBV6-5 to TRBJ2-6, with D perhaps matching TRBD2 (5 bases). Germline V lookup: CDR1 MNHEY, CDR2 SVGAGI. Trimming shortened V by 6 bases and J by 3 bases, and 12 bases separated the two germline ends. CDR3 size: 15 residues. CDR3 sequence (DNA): TGTGCCAGCAGAAGCTCCGGGAATGGGGCCAACGTCCTGACTTTC. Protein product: CASRSSGNGANVLTF.

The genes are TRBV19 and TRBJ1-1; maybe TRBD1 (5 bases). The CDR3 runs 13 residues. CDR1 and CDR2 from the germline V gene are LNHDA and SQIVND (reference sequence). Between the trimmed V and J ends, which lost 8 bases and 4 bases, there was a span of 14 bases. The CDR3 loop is CASAGWEATEAFF. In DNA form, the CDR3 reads TGTGCCAGTGCAGGGTGGGAAGCCACTGAAGCTTTCTTT. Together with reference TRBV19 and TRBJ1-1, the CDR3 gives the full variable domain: DGGITQSPKYLFRKEGQNVTLSCEQNLNHDAMYWYRQDPGQGLRLIYYSQIVNDFQKGDIAEGYSVSREKKESFPLTVTSAQKNPTAFYLCASAGWEATEAFFGQGTRLTVV.

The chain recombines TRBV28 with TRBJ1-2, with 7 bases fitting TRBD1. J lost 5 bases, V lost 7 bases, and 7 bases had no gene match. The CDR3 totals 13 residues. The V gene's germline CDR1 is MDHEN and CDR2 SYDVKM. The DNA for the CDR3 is TGTGCCAGCAACGTCGACAGGGCTTATGGCTACACCTTC. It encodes CASNVDRAYGYTF.

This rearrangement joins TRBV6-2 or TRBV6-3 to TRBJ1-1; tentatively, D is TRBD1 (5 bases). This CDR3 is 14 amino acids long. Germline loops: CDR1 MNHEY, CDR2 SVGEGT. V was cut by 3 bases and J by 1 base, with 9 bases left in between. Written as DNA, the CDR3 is TGTGCCAGCAGTTATGGCAGGGAGAACACTGAAGCTTTCTTT. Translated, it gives CASSYGRENTEAFF.

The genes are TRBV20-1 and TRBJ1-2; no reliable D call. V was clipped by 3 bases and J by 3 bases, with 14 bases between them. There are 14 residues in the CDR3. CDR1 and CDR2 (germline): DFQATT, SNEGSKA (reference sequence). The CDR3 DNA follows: TGCAGTGCTAGTCTAGCAGGAAGGGACTATGGCTACACCTTC. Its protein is CSASLAGRDYGYTF.